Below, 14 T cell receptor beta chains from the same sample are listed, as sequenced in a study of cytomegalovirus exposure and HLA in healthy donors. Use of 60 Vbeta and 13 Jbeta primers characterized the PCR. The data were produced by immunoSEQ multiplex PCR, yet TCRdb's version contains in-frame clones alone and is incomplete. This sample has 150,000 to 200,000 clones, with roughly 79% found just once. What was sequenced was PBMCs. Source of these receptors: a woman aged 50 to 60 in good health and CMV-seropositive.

CDR3: CASSLMGVSNQPQHF. As DNA, the CDR3 is TGTGCCAGCAGTTTAATGGGAGTTAGCAATCAGCCCCAGCATTTT. This sequence joins TRBV27 and TRBJ1-5; D gene unclear. Germline loops: CDR1 MNHEY, CDR2 SMNVEV (reference sequence). This CDR3 comprises 15 residues. V was shortened by 2 bases and J by 0 bases, with 8 bases between the two germline ends.

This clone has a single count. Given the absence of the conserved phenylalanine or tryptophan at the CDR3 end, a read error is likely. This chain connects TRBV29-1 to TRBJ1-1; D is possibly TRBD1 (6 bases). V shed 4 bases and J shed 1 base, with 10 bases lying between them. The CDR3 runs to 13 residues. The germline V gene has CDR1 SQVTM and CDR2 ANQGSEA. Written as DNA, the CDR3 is TGCAGCGTTGGAAAGGGGGAGAACACTGAAGCTTTCCTT. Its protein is CSVGKGENTEAFL.

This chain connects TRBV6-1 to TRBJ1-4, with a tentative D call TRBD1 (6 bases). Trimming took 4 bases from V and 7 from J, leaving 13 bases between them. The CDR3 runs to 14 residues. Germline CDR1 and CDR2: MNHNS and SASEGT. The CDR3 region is CASSVWGLGEKLFF. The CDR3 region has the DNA TGTGCCAGCAGTGTTTGGGGGCTCGGTGAAAAACTGTTTTTT.

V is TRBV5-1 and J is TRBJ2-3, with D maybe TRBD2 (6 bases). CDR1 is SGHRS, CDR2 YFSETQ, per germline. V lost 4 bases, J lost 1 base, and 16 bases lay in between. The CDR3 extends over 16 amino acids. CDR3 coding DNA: TGCGCCAGCAGCCCTTTGGAGGGAAGAGGCACAGATACGCAGTATTTT. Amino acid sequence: CASSPLEGRGTDTQYF.

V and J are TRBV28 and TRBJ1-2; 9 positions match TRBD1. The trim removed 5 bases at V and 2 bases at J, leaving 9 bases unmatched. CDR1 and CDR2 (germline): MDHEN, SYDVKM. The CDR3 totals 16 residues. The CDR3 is CASSNPTGTGNYGYTF. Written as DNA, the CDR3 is TGTGCCAGCAGTAACCCCACCGGGACAGGGAACTATGGCTACACCTTC.

The DNA of the CDR3 is TGTGCCAGCAGTTGGCCGGGGTCCTATGGCTACACCTTC. This gives the protein CASSWPGSYGYTF. J is TRBJ1-2 and V is TRBV28, with no clear D. With 4 bases removed from V and 4 bases from J, the gap between germline ends came to 10 bases. This CDR3 spans 13 amino acids. CDR1 MDHEN and CDR2 SYDVKM come from the germline V gene.

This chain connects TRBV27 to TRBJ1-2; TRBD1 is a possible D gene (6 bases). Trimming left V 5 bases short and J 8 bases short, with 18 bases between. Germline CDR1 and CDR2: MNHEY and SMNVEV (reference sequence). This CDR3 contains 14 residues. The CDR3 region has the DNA TGTGCCAGCAGTCGACTTCAGCAGGGGTCCGGCTACACCTTC. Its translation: CASSRLQQGSGYTF.

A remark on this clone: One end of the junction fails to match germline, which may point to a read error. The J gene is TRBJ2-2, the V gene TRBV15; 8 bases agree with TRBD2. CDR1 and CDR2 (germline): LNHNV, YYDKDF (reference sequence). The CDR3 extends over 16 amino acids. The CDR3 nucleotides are TGTGCCACCAGCAGAGGCCGGACTAGCAGCACCGGGGGGCTGTTTTTT. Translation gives CATSRGRTSSTGGLFF.

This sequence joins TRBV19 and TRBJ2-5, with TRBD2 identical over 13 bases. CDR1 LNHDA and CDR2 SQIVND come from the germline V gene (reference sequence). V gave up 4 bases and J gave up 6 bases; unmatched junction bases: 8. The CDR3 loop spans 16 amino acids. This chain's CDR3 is CASSSWTSGGAKTQYF. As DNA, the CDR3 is TGTGCCAGTAGTAGTTGGACTAGCGGGGGTGCGAAGACCCAGTACTTC. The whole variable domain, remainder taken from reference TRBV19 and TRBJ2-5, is DGGITQSPKYLFRKEGQNVTLSCEQNLNHDAMYWYRQDPGQGLRLIYYSQIVNDFQKGDIAEGYSVSREKKESFPLTVTSAQKNPTAFYLCASSSWTSGGAKTQYFGPGTRLLVL.

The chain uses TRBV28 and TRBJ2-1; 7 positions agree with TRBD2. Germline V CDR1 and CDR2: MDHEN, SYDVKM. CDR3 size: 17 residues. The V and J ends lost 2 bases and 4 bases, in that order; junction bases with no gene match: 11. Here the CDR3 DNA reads TGTGCCAGCAGTTTAGCCGGGGGAGGGCCGGGTTACAATGAGCAGTTCTTC. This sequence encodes CASSLAGGGPGYNEQFF.

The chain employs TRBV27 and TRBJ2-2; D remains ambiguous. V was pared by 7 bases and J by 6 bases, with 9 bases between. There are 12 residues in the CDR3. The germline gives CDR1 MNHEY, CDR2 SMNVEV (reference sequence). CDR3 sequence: CASKLEAGELFF. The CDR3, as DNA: TGTGCCAGCAAATTAGAGGCCGGGGAGCTGTTTTTT.

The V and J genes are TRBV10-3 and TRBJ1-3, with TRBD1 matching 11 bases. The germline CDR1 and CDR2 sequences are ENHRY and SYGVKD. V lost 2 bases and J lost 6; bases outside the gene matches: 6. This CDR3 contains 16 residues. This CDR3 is CAISEPGQGGKNTIYF. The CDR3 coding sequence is TGTGCCATCAGTGAGCCGGGACAGGGGGGGAAAAACACCATATATTTT.

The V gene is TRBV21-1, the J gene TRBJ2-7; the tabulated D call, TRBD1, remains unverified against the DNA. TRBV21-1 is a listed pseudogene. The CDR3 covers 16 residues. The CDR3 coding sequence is TGTGCCAGCAGCAAGGCTCGGGGGACAGGGGGCTACGAGCAGTACTTC. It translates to CASSKARGTGGYEQYF.

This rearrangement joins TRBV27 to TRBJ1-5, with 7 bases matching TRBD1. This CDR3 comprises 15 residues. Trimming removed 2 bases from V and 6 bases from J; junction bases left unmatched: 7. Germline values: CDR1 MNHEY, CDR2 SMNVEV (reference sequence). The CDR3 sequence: CASSLEGAQSQPQHF. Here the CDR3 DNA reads TGTGCCAGCAGTTTAGAGGGGGCGCAGAGTCAGCCCCAGCATTTT.